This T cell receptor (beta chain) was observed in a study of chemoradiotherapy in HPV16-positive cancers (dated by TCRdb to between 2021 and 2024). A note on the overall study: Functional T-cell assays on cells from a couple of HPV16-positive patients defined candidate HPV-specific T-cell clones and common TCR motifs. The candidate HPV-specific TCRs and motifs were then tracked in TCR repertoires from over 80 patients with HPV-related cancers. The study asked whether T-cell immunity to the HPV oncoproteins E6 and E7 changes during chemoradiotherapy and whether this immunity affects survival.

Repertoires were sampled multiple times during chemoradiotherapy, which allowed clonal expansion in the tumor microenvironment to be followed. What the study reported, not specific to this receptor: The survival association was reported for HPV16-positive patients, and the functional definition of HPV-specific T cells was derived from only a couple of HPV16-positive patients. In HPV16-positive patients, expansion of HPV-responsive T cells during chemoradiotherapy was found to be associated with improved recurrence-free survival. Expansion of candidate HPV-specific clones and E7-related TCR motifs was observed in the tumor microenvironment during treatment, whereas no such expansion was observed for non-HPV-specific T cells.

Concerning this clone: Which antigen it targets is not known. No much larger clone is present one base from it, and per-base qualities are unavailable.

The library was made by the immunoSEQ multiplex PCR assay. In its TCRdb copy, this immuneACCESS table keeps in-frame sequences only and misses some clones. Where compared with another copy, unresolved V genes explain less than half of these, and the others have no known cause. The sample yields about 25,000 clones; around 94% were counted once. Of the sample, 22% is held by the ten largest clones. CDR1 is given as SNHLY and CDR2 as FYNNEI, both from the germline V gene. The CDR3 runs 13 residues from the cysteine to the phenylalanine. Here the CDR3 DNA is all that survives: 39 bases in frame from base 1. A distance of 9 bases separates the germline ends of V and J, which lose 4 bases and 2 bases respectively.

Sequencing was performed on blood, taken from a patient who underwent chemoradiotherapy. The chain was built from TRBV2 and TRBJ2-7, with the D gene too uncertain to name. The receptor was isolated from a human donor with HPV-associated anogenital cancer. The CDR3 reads CASSGGMPYEQYF. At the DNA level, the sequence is TGTGCCAGCAGTGGTGGGATGCCCTACGAGCAGTACTTC.